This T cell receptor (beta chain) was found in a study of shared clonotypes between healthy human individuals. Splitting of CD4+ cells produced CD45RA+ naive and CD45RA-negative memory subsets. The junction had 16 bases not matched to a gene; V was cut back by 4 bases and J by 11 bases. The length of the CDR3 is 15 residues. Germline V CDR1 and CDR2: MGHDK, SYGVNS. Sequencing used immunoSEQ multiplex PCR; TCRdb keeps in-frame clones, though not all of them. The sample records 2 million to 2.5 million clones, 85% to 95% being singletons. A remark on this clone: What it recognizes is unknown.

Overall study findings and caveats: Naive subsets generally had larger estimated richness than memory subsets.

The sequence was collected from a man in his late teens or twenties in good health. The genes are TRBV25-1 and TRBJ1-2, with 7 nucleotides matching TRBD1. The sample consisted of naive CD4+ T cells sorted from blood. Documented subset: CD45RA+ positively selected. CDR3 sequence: CASSGGQPPPARYTF. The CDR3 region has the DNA TGTGCCAGCAGTGGGGGACAGCCCCCGCCTGCGCGGTACACCTTC.